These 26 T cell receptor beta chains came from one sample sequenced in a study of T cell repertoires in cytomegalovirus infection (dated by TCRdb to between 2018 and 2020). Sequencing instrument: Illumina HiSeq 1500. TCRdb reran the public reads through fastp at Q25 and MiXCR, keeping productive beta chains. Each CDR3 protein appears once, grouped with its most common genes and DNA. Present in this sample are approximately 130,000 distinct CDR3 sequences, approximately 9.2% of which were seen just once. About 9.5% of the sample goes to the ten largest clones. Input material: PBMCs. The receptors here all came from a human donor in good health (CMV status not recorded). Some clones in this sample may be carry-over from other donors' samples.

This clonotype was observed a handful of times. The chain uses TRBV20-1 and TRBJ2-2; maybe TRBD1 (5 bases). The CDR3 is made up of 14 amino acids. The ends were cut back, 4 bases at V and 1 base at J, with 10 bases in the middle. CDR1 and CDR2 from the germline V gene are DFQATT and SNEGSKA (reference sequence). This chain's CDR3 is CSAIVRGNTGELFF. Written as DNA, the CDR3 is TGCAGTGCTATAGTTAGGGGGAACACCGGGGAGCTGTTTTTT.

CDR3 sequence reads: CASSYRTVPTNYEQYF. CDR3 coding DNA: TGCGCCAGCAGCTATCGGACAGTCCCCACTAATTACGAGCAGTACTTC. This chain connects TRBV5-1 to TRBJ2-7; weak D call: TRBD1 (6 bases). In germline, CDR1 is SGHRS, CDR2 YFSETQ. CDR3 length: 16 amino acids. V was clipped by 3 bases and J by 4 bases, with 20 bases between them.

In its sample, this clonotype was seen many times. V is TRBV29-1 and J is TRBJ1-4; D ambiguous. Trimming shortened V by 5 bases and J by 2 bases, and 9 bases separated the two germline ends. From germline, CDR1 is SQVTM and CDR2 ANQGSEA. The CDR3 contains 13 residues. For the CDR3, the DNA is TGCAGCGTTATGATAGGGACTAATGAAAAACTGTTTTTT. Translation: CSVMIGTNEKLFF.

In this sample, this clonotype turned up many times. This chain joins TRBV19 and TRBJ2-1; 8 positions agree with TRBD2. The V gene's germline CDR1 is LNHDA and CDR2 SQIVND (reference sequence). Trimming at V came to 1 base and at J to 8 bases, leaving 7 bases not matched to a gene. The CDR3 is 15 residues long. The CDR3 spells CASSIAGGAMDEQFF. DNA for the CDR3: TGTGCCAGTAGTATAGCCGGGGGGGCCATGGATGAGCAGTTCTTC.

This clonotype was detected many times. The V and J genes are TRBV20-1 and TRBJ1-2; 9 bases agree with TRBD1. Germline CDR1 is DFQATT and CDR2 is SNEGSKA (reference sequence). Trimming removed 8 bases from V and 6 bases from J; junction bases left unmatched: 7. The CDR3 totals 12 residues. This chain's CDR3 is CSTLRDRDGYTF. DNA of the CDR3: TGCAGTACTCTCCGGGACAGGGATGGCTACACCTTC.

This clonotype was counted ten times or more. The CDR3 spells CASSLGQLGGPLHF. The DNA of the CDR3 is TGTGCCAGCAGCTTGGGACAGCTCGGGGGACCCCTCCACTTT. The chain is built from TRBV7-9 and TRBJ1-6, with 7 bases lining up with TRBD1. The CDR3 runs to 14 residues. CDR1 is SEHNR, CDR2 FQNEAQ, per germline (reference sequence). The J segment lost 12 bases and the V segment lost 3 bases, leaving 8 bases of the junction unmatched.

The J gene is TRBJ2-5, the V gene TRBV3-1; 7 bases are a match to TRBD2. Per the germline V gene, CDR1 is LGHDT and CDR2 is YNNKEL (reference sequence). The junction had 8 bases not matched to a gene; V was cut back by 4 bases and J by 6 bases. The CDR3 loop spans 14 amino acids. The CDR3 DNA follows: TGTGCCAGCAGCCCGTCGGGCGGGGGTAAGACCCAGTACTTC. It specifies CASSPSGGGKTQYF.

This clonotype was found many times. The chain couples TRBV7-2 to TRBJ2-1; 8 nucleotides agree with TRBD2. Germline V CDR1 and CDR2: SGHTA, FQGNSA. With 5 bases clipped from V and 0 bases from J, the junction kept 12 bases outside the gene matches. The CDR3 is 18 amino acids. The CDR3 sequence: CASSPTGGGISSYNEQFF. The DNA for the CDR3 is TGTGCCAGCAGCCCTACGGGAGGGGGGATAAGCTCCTACAATGAGCAGTTCTTC.

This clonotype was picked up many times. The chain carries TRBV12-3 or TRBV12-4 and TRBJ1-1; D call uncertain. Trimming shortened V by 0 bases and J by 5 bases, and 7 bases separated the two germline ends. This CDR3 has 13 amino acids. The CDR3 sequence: CASSLAAETEAFF. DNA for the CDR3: TGTGCCAGCAGTTTAGCGGCGGAGACTGAAGCTTTCTTT.

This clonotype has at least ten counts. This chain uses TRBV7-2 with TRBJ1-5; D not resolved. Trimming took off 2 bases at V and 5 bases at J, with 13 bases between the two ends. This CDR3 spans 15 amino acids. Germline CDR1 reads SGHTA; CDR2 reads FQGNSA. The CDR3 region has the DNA TGTGCCAGCAGCTTAAATGGGAGGGTCCATCAGCCCCAGCATTTT. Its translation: CASSLNGRVHQPQHF.

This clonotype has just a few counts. The CDR3 nucleotides read TGTGCCACCAGCAGAGCCCATCAGCCCCAGCATTTT. Protein product: CATSRAHQPQHF. The chain uses TRBV15 and TRBJ1-5; no firm D call. CDR3 length: 12 amino acids. V was trimmed by 1 base and J by 5 bases, leaving 3 bases between them. The germline gives CDR1 LNHNV, CDR2 YYDKDF (reference sequence).

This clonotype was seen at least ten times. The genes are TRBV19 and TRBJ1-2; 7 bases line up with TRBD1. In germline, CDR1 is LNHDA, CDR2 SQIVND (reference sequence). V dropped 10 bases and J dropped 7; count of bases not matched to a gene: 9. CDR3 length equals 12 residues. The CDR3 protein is CATRAGGRGYTF. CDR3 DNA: TGTGCCACCCGCGCAGGGGGACGTGGCTACACCTTC.

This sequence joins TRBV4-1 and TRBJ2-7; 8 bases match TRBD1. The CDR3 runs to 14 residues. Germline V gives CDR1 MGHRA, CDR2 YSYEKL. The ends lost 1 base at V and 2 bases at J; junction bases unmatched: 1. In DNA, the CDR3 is TGCGCCAGCAGCCAAGGGACAGGGCCCTACGAGCAGTACTTC. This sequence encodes CASSQGTGPYEQYF.

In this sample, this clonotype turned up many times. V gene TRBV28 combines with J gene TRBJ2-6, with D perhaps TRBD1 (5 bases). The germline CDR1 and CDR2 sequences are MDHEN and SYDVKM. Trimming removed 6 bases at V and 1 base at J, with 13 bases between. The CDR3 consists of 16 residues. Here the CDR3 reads CASRPGSNSGANVLTF. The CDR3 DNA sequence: TGTGCCAGCAGGCCAGGGTCGAATTCTGGGGCCAACGTCCTGACTTTC. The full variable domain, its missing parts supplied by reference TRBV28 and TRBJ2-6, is DVKVTQSSRYLVKRTGEKVFLECVQDMDHENMFWYRQDPGLGLRLIYFSYDVKMKEKGDIPEGYSVSREKKERFSLILESASTNQTSMYLCASRPGSNSGANVLTFGAGSRLTVL.

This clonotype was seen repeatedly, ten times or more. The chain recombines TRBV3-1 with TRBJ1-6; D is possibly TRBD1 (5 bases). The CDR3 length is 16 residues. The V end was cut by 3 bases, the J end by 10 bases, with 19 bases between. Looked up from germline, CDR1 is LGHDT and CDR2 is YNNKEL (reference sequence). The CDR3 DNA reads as TGTGCCAGCAGCCATGGCGGGACCTTACGGAAGTCACCCCTCCACTTT. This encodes CASSHGGTLRKSPLHF.

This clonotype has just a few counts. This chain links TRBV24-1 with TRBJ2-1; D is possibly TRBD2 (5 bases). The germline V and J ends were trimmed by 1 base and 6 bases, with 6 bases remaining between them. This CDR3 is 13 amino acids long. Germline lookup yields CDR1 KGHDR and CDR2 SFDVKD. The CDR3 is CATSDFAGNEQFF. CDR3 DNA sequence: TGTGCCACCAGTGATTTCGCGGGCAATGAGCAGTTCTTC.

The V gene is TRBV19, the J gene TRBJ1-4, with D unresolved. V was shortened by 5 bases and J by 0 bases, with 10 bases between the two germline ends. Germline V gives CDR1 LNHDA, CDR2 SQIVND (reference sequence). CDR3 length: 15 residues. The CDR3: CASSLAVATNEKLFF. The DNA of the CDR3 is TGTGCCAGTAGTCTTGCGGTTGCAACTAATGAAAAACTGTTTTTT.

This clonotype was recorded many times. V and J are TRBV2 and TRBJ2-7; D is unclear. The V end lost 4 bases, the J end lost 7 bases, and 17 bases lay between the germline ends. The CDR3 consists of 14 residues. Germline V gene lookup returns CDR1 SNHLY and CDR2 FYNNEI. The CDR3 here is CASSVAGTTGEQYF. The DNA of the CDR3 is TGTGCCAGCAGTGTGGCAGGTACTACTGGGGAGCAGTACTTC.

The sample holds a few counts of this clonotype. The CDR3 bases are TGTGCCAGCAGCCATCCTACAGGGTTATCTGGAAACACCATATATTTT. It translates to CASSHPTGLSGNTIYF. V and J are TRBV3-1 and TRBJ1-3; possibly TRBD1 for D (6 bases). Germline lookup yields CDR1 LGHDT and CDR2 YNNKEL (reference sequence). CDR3 length equals 16 residues. Trimming removed 3 bases from V and 1 base from J, with 13 bases in between.

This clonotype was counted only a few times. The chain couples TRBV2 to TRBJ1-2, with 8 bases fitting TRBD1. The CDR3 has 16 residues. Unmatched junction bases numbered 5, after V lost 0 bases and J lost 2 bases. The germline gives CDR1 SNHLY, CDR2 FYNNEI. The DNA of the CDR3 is TGTGCCAGCAGTGAAGCTTTACAGGGGGTAAACTATGGCTACACCTTC. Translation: CASSEALQGVNYGYTF.

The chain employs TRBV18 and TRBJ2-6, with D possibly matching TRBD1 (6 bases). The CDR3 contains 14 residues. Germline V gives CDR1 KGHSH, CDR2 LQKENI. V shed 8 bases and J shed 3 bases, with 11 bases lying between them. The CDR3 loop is CASHRDGGANVLTF. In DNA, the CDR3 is TGTGCCAGCCACAGGGACGGTGGGGCCAACGTCCTGACTTTC.

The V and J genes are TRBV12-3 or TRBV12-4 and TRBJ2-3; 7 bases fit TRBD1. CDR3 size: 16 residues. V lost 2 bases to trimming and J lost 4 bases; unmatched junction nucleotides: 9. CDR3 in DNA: TGTGCCAGCAGTTTACTTCCCCGCAGGGGGTCAGATACGCAGTATTTT. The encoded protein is CASSLLPRRGSDTQYF.

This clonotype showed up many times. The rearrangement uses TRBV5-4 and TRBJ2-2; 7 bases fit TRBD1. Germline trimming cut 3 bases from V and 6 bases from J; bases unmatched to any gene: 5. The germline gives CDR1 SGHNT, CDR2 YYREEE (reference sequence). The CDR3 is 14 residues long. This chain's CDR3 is CASSSRGTAGELFF. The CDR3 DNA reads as TGTGCCAGCAGCTCAAGGGGGACAGCCGGGGAGCTGTTTTTT.

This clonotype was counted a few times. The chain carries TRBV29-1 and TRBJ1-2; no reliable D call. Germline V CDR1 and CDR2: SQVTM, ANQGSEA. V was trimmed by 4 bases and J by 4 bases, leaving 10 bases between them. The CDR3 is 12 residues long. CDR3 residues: CSVGEGLYGYTF. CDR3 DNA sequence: TGCAGCGTTGGTGAAGGTCTCTATGGCTACACCTTC.

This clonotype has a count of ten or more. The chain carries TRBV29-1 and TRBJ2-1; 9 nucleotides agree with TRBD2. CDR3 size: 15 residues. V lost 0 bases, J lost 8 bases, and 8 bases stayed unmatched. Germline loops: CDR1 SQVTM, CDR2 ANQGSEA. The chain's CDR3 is CSVEDRRGGIDEQFF. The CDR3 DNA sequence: TGCAGCGTTGAAGATAGGCGGGGGGGTATCGATGAGCAGTTCTTC.

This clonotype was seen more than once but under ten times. CDR3 region: CSAYRDRGIGELFF. CDR3 DNA: TGCAGTGCTTACCGGGACAGGGGAATCGGGGAGCTGTTTTTT. The rearrangement joins TRBV20-1 to TRBJ2-2; the match to TRBD1 covers 10 bases. CDR1 is DFQATT, CDR2 SNEGSKA, per germline (reference sequence). Trimming removed 5 bases from V and 7 bases from J; junction bases left unmatched: 7. This CDR3 has 14 residues.